Shown below are 5 T cell receptor beta chains from a single sample sequenced in a study of post-analysis software for immune sequencing data (dated by TCRdb to between 2014 and 2016). The study at large found these results: Significantly higher frequencies in patients than in controls were found for roughly 5 TRBV segments, including TRBV5-6, TRBV5-1 and TRBV20-1.

Their antigens are not known. The library was obtained by PCR. For sequencing, an Illumina HiSeq 2500 was employed. Unique molecular identifiers were incorporated into TCR beta cDNA libraries to reduce PCR and sequencing biases. TCRdb took the public reads, trimmed them with fastp at Q25, ran MiXCR for clone calling and kept in-frame beta chains. Records with the same CDR3 protein are collapsed into one entry carrying the most frequent genes and DNA. The sample includes some 260,000 distinct CDR3 sequences, with roughly a third observed a single time. The ten largest clones represent 4.5% to 5.5% of the sample. The sequenced sample consisted of blood. The receptors derive from a girl under 18 with multiple sclerosis.

This clonotype occurred many times. This rearrangement joins TRBV28 to TRBJ2-5; TRBD1 agrees at 8 bases. J was trimmed by 3 bases and V by 4 bases; bases with no gene match: 16. CDR1 MDHEN and CDR2 SYDVKM come from the germline V gene. The CDR3 totals 18 residues. CDR3 sequence reads: CASSSNPDREEFEETQYF. The CDR3 region has the DNA TGTGCCAGCAGTTCGAACCCGGACAGGGAAGAGTTTGAAGAGACCCAGTACTTC.

Only a few counts were recorded for this clonotype. This may be a read error, as it is one base from a much larger clone. The J gene is TRBJ1-2, the V gene TRBV20-1, with D tentatively TRBD1 (6 bases). V shed 4 bases and J shed 7 bases, with 10 bases lying between them. Germline V CDR1 and CDR2: DFQATT, SNEGSKA (reference sequence). CDR3 length: 11 amino acids. Here the CDR3 DNA reads TGCAGTGCTATGGCAGGGGCTGGCTACACCTTC. It yields the protein CSAMAGAGYTF.

This clonotype was detected only a few times. V gene TRBV18 combines with J gene TRBJ1-3; D remains ambiguous. V was cut by 3 bases and J by 2 bases, with 11 bases left in between. The CDR3 consists of 15 residues. Germline values: CDR1 KGHSH, CDR2 LQKENI. Here the CDR3 DNA reads TGTGCCAGCTCACCGTTGGGCAGAGCTGGAAACACCATATATTTT. This codes for CASSPLGRAGNTIYF.

The chain has TRBV2 and TRBJ1-1, with D hard to call. The length of the CDR3 is 11 residues. Germline values: CDR1 SNHLY, CDR2 FYNNEI. V lost 6 bases to trimming and J lost 10 bases, with 12 bases between them. The CDR3 DNA is TGTGCCAGCAGGGCGTATGCGGGAGCTTTCTTT. Residues: CASRAYAGAFF.

This clonotype was seen a single time. Given a much more abundant clone one base away, this may be a read error. The J gene is TRBJ2-1, the V gene TRBV11-3, with no clear D. CDR3 size: 11 residues. Germline V CDR1 and CDR2: SGHNT, YENEEA. CDR3: CASSIDNEQFF. The CDR3 region has the DNA TGTGCCAGCAGCATAGACAATGAGCAGTTCTTC.